One sample yielded the 11 T cell receptor beta chains listed below, sequenced in a study of OX40 agonist ivuxolimab in advanced cancers. Generated by immunoSEQ multiplex PCR, the TCRdb table keeps only in-frame clones and is missing some. In the table there are roughly 90,000 clones, roughly 88% of which are singletons. Material: CD4+ or CD8+ T cells sorted from blood, obtained in a trial of the OX40 agonist ivuxolimab. Receptors originate from an adult with an advanced solid tumor such as melanoma, head and neck, liver or kidney cancer.

V and J are TRBV10-3 and TRBJ2-5; 11 bases are shared with TRBD2. The CDR3 is made up of 15 amino acids. V gave up 4 bases and J gave up 5 bases; unmatched junction bases: 6. Germline V gives CDR1 ENHRY, CDR2 SYGVKD. For the CDR3, the DNA is TGTGCCATCAGTGTTCTAGCGGGAGGTTCGGAGACCCAGTACTTC. Protein: CAISVLAGGSETQYF.

The chain recombines TRBV15 with TRBJ2-1, with 16 bases aligning to TRBD2. The germline CDR1 and CDR2 sequences are LNHNV and YYDKDF (reference sequence). The J segment lost 10 bases and the V segment lost 5 bases, leaving 14 bases of the junction unmatched. The CDR3 contains 18 residues. DNA of the CDR3: TGTGCCACCAGCGCTTCAAGGGGACTAGCGGGAGGGCGGGGGGAGCAGTTCTTC. This gives the protein CATSASRGLAGGRGEQFF.

The chain is built from TRBV25-1 and TRBJ1-4, with 8 bases identical to TRBD1. This CDR3 has 14 amino acids. CDR1 and CDR2 (germline): MGHDK, SYGVNS. With V trimmed by 4 bases and J by 5 bases, 3 bases remained unmatched. CDR3: CASSGTGLNEKLFF. In DNA, the CDR3 is TGTGCCAGCAGTGGGACAGGGTTAAATGAAAAACTGTTTTTT.

The J gene is TRBJ2-1, the V gene TRBV28; tentatively, D is TRBD1 or TRBD2 (5 bases each). The CDR3 spans 16 residues. The germline V gene encodes CDR1 MDHEN and CDR2 SYDVKM. V was clipped by 7 bases and J by 0 bases, with 16 bases between them. In DNA form, the CDR3 reads TGTGCCAGCACCCTCGCTGGGACCCCCTCCTACAATGAGCAGTTCTTC. Translation gives CASTLAGTPSYNEQFF.

J is TRBJ2-3 and V is TRBV27; TRBD1 aligns across 11 bases. In germline, CDR1 is MNHEY, CDR2 SMNVEV (reference sequence). The CDR3 spans 15 residues. The V segment lost 3 bases and the J segment 6 bases; nucleotides outside the gene matches: 5. The CDR3 DNA reads as TGTGCCAGCAGTTTCCGGACAGGGGGCCTTGATACGCAGTATTTT. Translating it yields CASSFRTGGLDTQYF.

The chain has TRBV5-1 and TRBJ2-2, with 12 bases fitting TRBD2. The V segment lost 4 bases and the J segment 6 bases; nucleotides outside the gene matches: 22. CDR1 and CDR2 from the germline V gene are SGHRS and YFSETQ. There are 21 residues in the CDR3. The CDR3 loop is CASSPKGRTSGTQRLPGELFF. CDR3 bases: TGCGCCAGCAGCCCCAAGGGGCGGACTAGCGGGACGCAAAGACTACCCGGGGAGCTGTTTTTT.

This clone was recorded only once. J is TRBJ2-7 and V is TRBV7-2; D is uncertain. Germline values: CDR1 SGHTA, CDR2 FQGNSA. The length of the CDR3 is 14 residues. V was clipped by 3 bases and J by 0 bases, with 9 bases between them. This chain's CDR3 is CASSFGRSSYEQYF. DNA of the CDR3: TGTGCCAGCAGCTTTGGCAGGAGCTCCTACGAGCAGTACTTC.

This chain's CDR3 is CAWMNAVGARAKAEAFF. The CDR3 DNA reads TGTGCCTGGATGAACGCGGTGGGGGCGAGAGCCAAGGCTGAAGCTTTCTTT. J is TRBJ1-1 and V is TRBV30; possibly TRBD1 for D (6 bases). The CDR3 is 17 residues long. Deletions cut 4 bases from V and 6 bases from J, with 27 bases between. Germline V gene sequence: CDR1 GTSNPN, CDR2 SVGIG (reference sequence).

The gene calls are TRBV7-2 and TRBJ2-5, with 9 bases matching TRBD2. The last part of the DNA fits TRBJ2-7 better; the J call may be wrong. The CDR3 is made up of 16 amino acids. In germline, CDR1 is SGHTA, CDR2 FQGNSA. CDR3 in amino acids: CASRRTSGPNSYEQYF. Here the CDR3 DNA reads TGTGCCAGCAGAAGAACTAGCGGGCCAAACTCCTACGAGCAGTACTTC.

The genes are TRBV7-2 and TRBJ2-3; D perhaps matches TRBD1 (5 bases). Trimming cost V 7 bases and J 6 bases, with 8 bases left between them. There are 11 residues in the CDR3. The V gene's germline CDR1 is SGHTA and CDR2 FQGNSA. The CDR3: CASTGLDTQYF. CDR3 bases: TGTGCCAGCACAGGGTTGGATACGCAGTATTTT.

The rearrangement joins TRBV28 to TRBJ1-2; possibly TRBD1 for D (6 bases). V lost 6 bases, J lost 10 bases, and 12 bases lay in between. The V gene's germline CDR1 is MDHEN and CDR2 SYDVKM. This CDR3 is built from 11 residues. CDR3 sequence: CASRQGMVYTF. CDR3 in DNA: TGTGCCAGCAGACAGGGAATGGTCTACACCTTC.